The 30 T cell receptor beta chains reported below all come from one sample, sequenced in a study of T cells in tuberculosis. Data came from immunoSEQ multiplex PCR; TCRdb stores just in-frame clones and leaves some out. Of 20,000 to 25,000 clones in the sample, more than 95% were seen once. Sequenced input: PBMCs. These receptor sequences come from a donor aged 10 to 29 with latent tuberculosis or without tuberculosis infection.

The rearrangement uses TRBV6-1 and TRBJ1-1; 9 bases are a match to TRBD1. The CDR3 consists of 14 residues. Per germline, CDR1 MNHNS and CDR2 SASEGT. The V and J ends lost 6 bases and 6 bases, in that order; junction bases with no gene match: 8. The CDR3 spells CASSKGGQGPEAFF. CDR3 sequence (DNA): TGTGCCAGCAGCAAAGGGGGACAGGGACCTGAAGCTTTCTTT.

The V call is TRBV27, the J call TRBJ2-3; D may be TRBD1 (5 bases). Germline assignment: CDR1 MNHEY and CDR2 SMNVEV (reference sequence). V was clipped by 2 bases and J by 4 bases, with 7 bases between them. This CDR3 has 13 residues. CDR3 region: CASSLQGPDTQYF. In DNA form, the CDR3 reads TGTGCCAGCAGTTTACAGGGTCCAGATACGCAGTATTTT.

The chain recombines TRBV7-9 with TRBJ1-2, with TRBD1 identical over 9 bases. The CDR3 covers 15 residues. Trimming at V came to 3 bases and at J to 4 bases, leaving 6 bases not matched to a gene. In germline, CDR1 is SEHNR, CDR2 FQNEAQ (reference sequence). CDR3 region: CASSFEDRGGYGYTF. CDR3 DNA sequence: TGTGCCAGCAGCTTTGAGGACAGGGGAGGCTATGGCTACACCTTC.

The chain combines TRBV2 with TRBJ2-7; perhaps TRBD2 as D (5 bases). Trimming stripped 8 bases from V and 4 bases from J, with 12 bases between. Germline CDR1 SNHLY, CDR2 FYNNEI. The CDR3 loop spans 12 amino acids. The CDR3 nucleotides read TGTGCCAGCTTGAACTTAGCGTACGAGCAGTACTTC. Amino acid sequence: CASLNLAYEQYF.

The chain has TRBV2 and TRBJ2-2; D may be TRBD1 (6 bases). V was trimmed by 6 bases and J by 3 bases, leaving 20 bases between them. Germline lookup yields CDR1 SNHLY and CDR2 FYNNEI. The CDR3 runs 17 residues. The CDR3 sequence is CASSDTTTGTYTGELFF. The CDR3 coding sequence is TGTGCCAGCAGCGATACGACGACAGGCACCTACACCGGGGAGCTGTTTTTT.

This clone was seen a single time. The rearrangement joins TRBV30 to TRBJ1-3, with 9 bases lining up with TRBD1. This CDR3 region has 14 residues. Per the germline V gene, CDR1 is GTSNPN and CDR2 is SVGIG (reference sequence). Germline trimming cut 3 bases from V and 4 bases from J; bases unmatched to any gene: 4. The CDR3 nucleotides read TGTGCCTGGAGCGACAGGGGGAGAGGAAACACCATATATTTT. Encoded protein: CAWSDRGRGNTIYF.

The chain is built from TRBV29-1 and TRBJ2-7; 12 bases line up with TRBD1. CDR3 length: 16 residues. Trimming cost V 5 bases and J 4 bases; bases outside gene matches: 12. Germline CDR1 and CDR2: SQVTM and ANQGSEA. The CDR3 nucleotides read TGCAGCGTTTCCCTCGTAGGGACAGGGGGCCTATACGAGCAGTACTTC. This gives the protein CSVSLVGTGGLYEQYF.

This chain links TRBV29-1 with TRBJ1-1, with 9 bases aligning to TRBD1. Trimming at V came to 6 bases and at J to 4 bases, leaving 3 bases not matched to a gene. This CDR3 contains 12 residues. Germline V lookup: CDR1 SQVTM, CDR2 ANQGSEA. The CDR3 loop is CSVGQGPTEAFF. CDR3 bases: TGCAGCGTCGGACAGGGGCCCACTGAAGCTTTCTTT. Full variable domain (remainder filled in from reference TRBV29-1 and TRBJ1-1): SAVISQKPSRDICQRGTSLTIQCQVDSQVTMMFWYRQQPGQSLTLIATANQGSEATYESGFVIDKFPISRPNLTFSTLTVSNMSPEDSSIYLCSVGQGPTEAFFGQGTRLTVV.

This chain links TRBV7-3 with TRBJ1-2, with D hard to call. CDR1 and CDR2 (germline): SGHTA, FQGTGA. V shed 5 bases and J shed 4 bases, with 11 bases lying between them. This CDR3 contains 13 residues. The CDR3 loop is CASSRAGSYGYTF. The DNA for the CDR3 is TGTGCCAGCAGCCGTGCGGGTAGCTATGGCTACACCTTC.

The V gene is TRBV5-4, the J gene TRBJ1-1; possible D gene TRBD1, 5 bases. V was cut by 3 bases and J by 1 base, with 7 bases left in between. The CDR3 loop spans 13 amino acids. CDR1 is SGHNT, CDR2 YYREEE, per germline (reference sequence). CDR3 region: CASSYDRNTEAFF. The DNA for the CDR3 is TGTGCCAGCAGCTACGACAGGAACACTGAAGCTTTCTTT.

The V call is TRBV6-5, the J call TRBJ1-2; D perhaps matches TRBD1 (5 bases). In germline, CDR1 is MNHEY, CDR2 SVGAGI. This CDR3 is built from 14 residues. The V and J ends lost 10 bases and 6 bases respectively, with 21 bases between them. This CDR3 reads CATGSRGGINGYTF. The CDR3 DNA sequence: TGTGCCACCGGATCCCGGGGGGGGATAAATGGCTACACCTTC.

The V gene is TRBV4-2, the J gene TRBJ2-3; TRBD2 might be the D (6 bases). Germline V lookup: CDR1 LGHNA, CDR2 YNFKEQ. V gave up 0 bases and J gave up 1 base, with 11 bases separating them. The CDR3 consists of 16 residues. CDR3 in amino acids: CASSQDSPSGTDTQYF. CDR3 in DNA: TGTGCCAGCAGCCAAGATTCTCCTAGCGGCACAGATACGCAGTATTTT.

The V call is TRBV18, the J call TRBJ2-7, with a possible D match to TRBD2 (5 bases). Trimming cost V 6 bases and J 3 bases, with 15 bases left between them. Germline V CDR1 and CDR2: KGHSH, LQKENI. The CDR3 is made up of 14 amino acids. CDR3: CASSTGFGNYEQYF. The CDR3 region has the DNA TGTGCCAGCTCCACGGGGTTTGGGAACTACGAGCAGTACTTC.

V usage is TRBV13 and J usage is TRBJ2-7, with 9 positions matching TRBD1. Per germline, CDR1 PRHDT and CDR2 FYEKMQ (reference sequence). This CDR3 contains 16 residues. V dropped 5 bases and J dropped 4; count of bases not matched to a gene: 12. The CDR3 DNA reads as TGTGCCAGCAGCCTGCTTGTCGCCGGGACAGGGTACGAGCAGTACTTC. Amino acids: CASSLLVAGTGYEQYF.

This sequence joins TRBV30 and TRBJ1-1, with D possibly TRBD1 on 5 matching bases. The germline V gene has CDR1 GTSNPN and CDR2 SVGIG (reference sequence). The CDR3 runs 14 residues. V was pared by 0 bases and J by 6 bases, with 14 bases between. The CDR3 DNA follows: TGTGCCTGGAGTGTACAATGGAGGGGCGCTGAAGCTTTCTTT. It encodes CAWSVQWRGAEAFF.

This clone was found once. The rearrangement uses TRBV29-1 and TRBJ2-3; a weak D match, TRBD2 (6 bases). The CDR3 sequence is 10 residues long. Trimming stripped 7 bases from V and 9 bases from J, with 11 bases between. Germline CDR1 and CDR2: SQVTM and ANQGSEA. The CDR3 protein is CSARGRTQYF. The DNA of the CDR3 is TGCAGCGCGCGGGGAAGAACGCAGTATTTT.

The V call is TRBV30, the J call TRBJ1-1; D not certain. V was cut by 4 bases and J by 0 bases, with 6 bases left in between. This CDR3 region has 12 residues. Germline V gene data show CDR1 as GTSNPN and CDR2 as SVGIG (reference sequence). The CDR3 here is CAWTPMNTEAFF. The CDR3 DNA reads as TGTGCCTGGACCCCCATGAACACTGAAGCTTTCTTT.

The CDR3 reads CASSQSGQGSSYEQYF. CDR3 coding DNA: TGCGCCAGCAGTCAATCGGGACAGGGGTCCTCCTACGAGCAGTACTTC. The chain employs TRBV23-1 and TRBJ2-7, with TRBD1 matching 10 bases. TRBV23-1 is identified as an open reading frame with a role that is uncertain. Germline trimming cut 0 bases from V and 0 bases from J; bases unmatched to any gene: 2. The CDR3 totals 16 residues.

This chain joins TRBV29-1 and TRBJ2-7; TRBD1 is a possible D gene (6 bases). In germline, CDR1 is SQVTM, CDR2 ANQGSEA. The CDR3 spans 13 residues. Between the trimmed V and J ends, which lost 6 bases and 6 bases, there was a span of 18 bases. The CDR3 DNA reads TGCAGCGTCGTTCGGACAGCTCGCGGCGAGCAGTACTTC. The encoded protein is CSVVRTARGEQYF.

The chain recombines TRBV27 with TRBJ2-7, with 8 bases fitting TRBD1. Trimming took 6 bases from V and 5 from J; bases not matched to a gene: 3. This CDR3 spans 12 amino acids. In germline, CDR1 is MNHEY, CDR2 SMNVEV (reference sequence). The CDR3 bases are TGTGCCAGCAGCCCAGGGGGCGACGAGCAGTACTTC. Translating gives CASSPGGDEQYF.

V is TRBV29-1 and J is TRBJ2-7; TRBD1 aligns across 8 bases. V was pared by 7 bases and J by 4 bases, with 3 bases of the junction left unmatched. CDR1 is SQVTM, CDR2 ANQGSEA, per germline. This CDR3 contains 11 residues. The CDR3 bases are TGCAGCGCAGGGGGCCTTTACGAGCAGTACTTC. Residues: CSAGGLYEQYF.

This clone was picked up one time. This chain connects TRBV27 to TRBJ1-2; D unclear. This CDR3 is built from 13 residues. Trimming took 4 bases from V and 3 from J, leaving 9 bases between them. The germline V gene encodes CDR1 MNHEY and CDR2 SMNVEV (reference sequence). CDR3 DNA sequence: TGTGCCAGCAGTTCCCGGGAGGACTATGGCTACACCTTC. It translates to CASSSREDYGYTF.

This chain connects TRBV18 to TRBJ1-5; a possible D gene is TRBD1 (5 bases). Trimming left V 3 bases short and J 1 base short, with 10 bases between. The CDR3 spans 15 residues. Germline values: CDR1 KGHSH, CDR2 LQKENI. The CDR3 DNA sequence: TGTGCCAGCTCACCCCTCGGGGGGAGCAATCAGCCCCAGCATTTT. This sequence encodes CASSPLGGSNQPQHF.

This clone came up once. This rearrangement joins TRBV29-1 to TRBJ1-5; 7 positions agree with TRBD1. CDR3 size: 14 residues. In germline, CDR1 is SQVTM, CDR2 ANQGSEA. V lost 5 bases and J lost 5; bases outside the gene matches: 9. DNA of the CDR3: TGCAGCGTTAGGACAGGCCCGGGGGATCAGCCCCAGCATTTT. Translated: CSVRTGPGDQPQHF.

J is TRBJ2-5 and V is TRBV7-8, with 10 bases identical to TRBD1. Germline V gene lookup returns CDR1 SGHVS and CDR2 FQNEAQ. This CDR3 has 13 residues. V gave up 4 bases and J gave up 5 bases; unmatched junction bases: 1. In nucleotides, the CDR3 is TGTGCCAGCAGCTCGGACAGGGGGGAGACCCAGTACTTC. Translating gives CASSSDRGETQYF.

A single count supports this clone. V gene TRBV11-3 combines with J gene TRBJ2-3, with TRBD2 matching 10 bases. Trimming cost V 2 bases and J 5 bases; bases outside gene matches: 4. The CDR3 spans 15 residues. CDR1 and CDR2 (germline): SGHNT, YENEEA. DNA for the CDR3: TGTGCCAGCAGCTTAAGCAGCGGGGGGGGAGATACGCAGTATTTT. Residues: CASSLSSGGGDTQYF.

This chain joins TRBV11-3 and TRBJ2-7; 7 nucleotides match TRBD1. Germline-derived CDR1 and CDR2 are SGHNT and YENEEA. The junction had 5 bases not matched to a gene; V was cut back by 0 bases and J by 0 bases. The CDR3 extends over 16 amino acids. CDR3 sequence: CASSLERGGGSYEQYF. The CDR3 nucleotides are TGTGCCAGCAGCTTAGAACGAGGGGGCGGCTCCTACGAGCAGTACTTC.

This clone is a singleton in its sample. J is TRBJ2-5 and V is TRBV7-2; TRBD1 matches at 8 bases. CDR1 is SGHTA and CDR2 is FQGNSA in the germline V gene. The V and J ends lost 3 bases and 1 base, in that order; junction bases with no gene match: 7. The CDR3 contains 16 residues. The CDR3 region is CASSLWGTGTQETQYF. The CDR3 DNA follows: TGTGCCAGCAGCTTGTGGGGGACAGGCACCCAAGAGACCCAGTACTTC.

In this sample, this clone turned up once. V usage is TRBV25-1 and J usage is TRBJ2-7; 9 nucleotides agree with TRBD1. The V segment lost 5 bases and the J segment 7 bases; nucleotides outside the gene matches: 12. Germline V gene sequence: CDR1 MGHDK, CDR2 SYGVNS. The CDR3 spans 15 residues. For the CDR3, the DNA is TGTGCCAGCAGTCTCCCCGGGACAGGGACGGGGGAGCAGTACTTC. It yields the protein CASSLPGTGTGEQYF.

The chain couples TRBV27 to TRBJ1-1; 7 nucleotides line up with TRBD1. The CDR3 covers 14 residues. The J segment lost 3 bases and the V segment lost 4 bases, leaving 5 bases of the junction unmatched. Germline CDR1 reads MNHEY; CDR2 reads SMNVEV (reference sequence). CDR3 coding DNA: TGTGCCAGCAGTTCCTCAGGGGGAGACACTGAAGCTTTCTTT. It is translated as CASSSSGGDTEAFF.